Included here is one TCR beta chain sequence, with context. This clone's antigen is unknown. No clone much larger than this one lies a single base away; base qualities are absent. The time point label corresponds to: recipient sample about 28 days before transplant, after cytoreduction. Blood from recipients was drawn about 28 days before transplant and again at days 30, 100 and 180 after transplant. Using Nuclei Lysis Solution, genomic DNA was extracted from unfractionated peripheral blood mononuclear cells that were either fresh or cryopreserved. With the immunoSEQ assay, which is a bias-controlled multiplex PCR relying on V- and J-specific primers, TCR beta CDR3 regions were amplified from genomic DNA. A proprietary barcode and Illumina adapter sequences were added to the CDR3 amplicons in a second PCR step. An Illumina MiSeq instrument was used for sequencing of the CDR3 libraries. As for the original processing: Export and quality control were handled in immunoSEQ Analyzer 3.0, while downstream analyses relied on R Bioconductor and Immunarch. Only productive rearrangements in the normalized downsampled data set went into calculating the repertoire metrics. Clonotypes larger than 5 templates in the normalized cohort were defined as pathologically expanded. The Inverse Simpson Index was used to measure repertoire diversity. CMV-specificity analyses were carried out on the non-normalized data set to capture all clonotypes. Imported from immuneACCESS, the table was reduced by TCRdb to in-frame sequences with V and J called. These copies leave out some clones; in studies compared against another copy, an unresolved V gene accounts for under half, and the cause of the remainder is not known. The V and J calls and the clone size are those of that table, but D and trimming were determined from the DNA. The sample records tens of thousands of clones, around 86% of which are singletons. 5.9% of the sample is taken by the ten largest.

The germline ends are 16 bases apart after V is trimmed by 10 bases and J by 10 bases. From the cysteine through the phenylalanine, the CDR3 covers 11 amino acids. This entry keeps only the CDR3 DNA: 33 bases, framed from base 1. CDR1 and CDR2, looked up from the germline V gene, are MDHEN and SYDVKM. These data originate in a study of T cell clonotyping in hematopoietic cell transplantation (dated by TCRdb to the early 2020s). Concerning the study at large: Recipient samples taken before transplant were obtained following cytoreduction. In the study, 150 or so blood samples were gathered from under 45 consecutive transplant recipients and their related donors. Patient recruitment ran from 2015 to early 2017, and follow-up continued until late 2020 or death.

The full study reports these points: Overlap with donor repertoires was found for only a small fraction of recipient repertoires, with over 95% found to appear de novo at the given depth. The sample size was limited, and CD4 and CD8 repertoire contributions could not be separated because cells were not sorted. Donor and pretransplant recipient Inverse Simpson Index values predicted broader posttransplant TCR repertoire diversity. After transplant, TCR diversity in recipients dropped, and pathologically expanded clonotypes increased progressively from day 30 to day 180.

This specimen was peripheral blood mononuclear cells, taken before stem cell transplant. The chain was built from TRBV28 and TRBJ1-1; the D gene is perhaps TRBD1, from 5 matching bases. The clonotype originates from a man aged 60 to 69 with biphenotypic leukemia. Some clones in this sample may be carry-over from other donors' samples. The DNA reads TGTGCCACCCGACCCACAAGGGGAGCTTTCTTT. This codes for CATRPTRGAFF.